This note documents a single T cell receptor (beta chain) sequence. Its antigen is not known. These data come from a study of cytomegalovirus exposure and HLA in healthy donors. Study observations and caveats: In vitro data verified a few CMV-associated chains as specific for CMV antigens. Reports indicated that the classifier achieved high specificity and sensitivity in diagnosing cytomegalovirus status. The productive fraction for most TCR beta V segments was about 90% or about 30% in an earlier analysis.

The trim removed 6 bases at V and 5 bases at J, leaving 12 bases unmatched. Germline-derived CDR1 and CDR2 are MDHEN and SYDVKM. This CDR3 is 15 amino acids long. The PCR used 60 Vbeta and 13 Jbeta primers. Using immunoSEQ multiplex PCR, the repertoire was profiled, and TCRdb retains in-frame clones only, with some absent. The sample records about 150,000 clones, around 76% being singletons. Sequencing was performed on PBMCs. The rearrangement links TRBV28 to TRBJ2-5, with 7 bases matching TRBD2. The receptor's source is a man aged 35-49 years in good health and CMV-seronegative. The CDR3 here is CASSSTGEGRETQYF. CDR3 nucleotides: TGTGCCAGCAGCTCAACGGGGGAGGGCCGGGAGACCCAGTACTTC. Based on the CDR3 plus reference TRBV28 and TRBJ2-5, the full variable domain is DVKVTQSSRYLVKRTGEKVFLECVQDMDHENMFWYRQDPGLGLRLIYFSYDVKMKEKGDIPEGYSVSREKKERFSLILESASTNQTSMYLCASSSTGEGRETQYFGPGTRLLVL.